This is a list of T cell receptor beta chains from one sample in a study of T cell repertoires in cytomegalovirus infection. Antigen specificity for these receptors is unknown. From the reads, TCRdb called clonotypes with MiXCR, one entry per CDR3 protein. The sample includes around 100,000 distinct CDR3 sequences, 30% of them seen just once. This specimen consisted of CD8+ T cells from cultured PBMCs, obtained from culture after CMV antigen stimulation. These receptors all come from a human donor in good health (CMV status not recorded). Some clones in this sample may be carry-over from other donors' samples. The CDR3 runs from the conserved cysteine through the conserved F or W. D genes are given only for firm matches. Clone size is shown for a subset of rows, as once, few, many or a class of expanded clone.

TRBJ2-3 13 - TRBV24-1 - TGTGCCACCAGTGATCCGGACGGTAGCACGCAGTATTTT CATSDPDGSTQYF
TRBJ2-6 15 many TRBV7-2 - TGTGCCAGCAGCCAGAGGGGATCTGGGGCCAACGTCCTGACTTTC CASSQRGSGANVLTF
TRBJ2-2 17 - TRBV5-4 - TGTGCCAGCAGCGCCGCCTTCGGGGGGCTTAGCACCGGGGAGCTGTTTTTT CASSAAFGGLSTGELFF
TRBJ2-1 16 many TRBV28 - TGTGCCAGCAGTCCACAGGGAGCAGGCCACCACAATGAGCAGTTCTTC CASSPQGAGHHNEQFF
TRBJ2-7 14 few TRBV7-2 TRBD2 TGTGCCAGCAGCTCTAGCGGGGCGTATTACGAGCAGTACTTC CASSSSGAYYEQYF
TRBJ2-3 16 few TRBV5-4 - TGTGCCAGCAGCTTGGAGGGGGGCCGGGGCACAGATACGCAGTATTTT CASSLEGGRGTDTQYF
TRBJ2-7 15 few TRBV4-1 - TGCGCCAGCAGCCAAGATCGACAGACCTCCTACGAGCAGTACTTC CASSQDRQTSYEQYF
TRBJ2-5 14 - TRBV11-2 TRBD1 TGTGCCAGCAGCTCAGGACAGGGGTATTGGGCCCAGTACTTC CASSSGQGYWAQYF
TRBJ2-1 14 - TRBV27 - TGTGCCAGCAGTTTTGAGACACAATACAATGAGCAGTTCTTC CASSFETQYNEQFF
TRBJ2-4 18 - TRBV4-1 - TGCGCCAGCAGCCAAACAACTGGGACGGCCCTAGCCAAAAACATTCAGTACTTC CASSQTTGTALAKNIQYF
TRBJ2-1 18 medium-sized TRBV7-8 TRBD2 TGTGCCAGCAGCTTAGCGCGCCTAGCGGCTACCTCCTACAATGAGCAGTTCTTC CASSLARLAATSYNEQFF
TRBJ1-5 16 few TRBV6-2/TRBV6-3 - TGTGCCAGCAGCCACGGATGGGGCTCGGAGGATCAGCCCCAGCATTTT CASSHGWGSEDQPQHF
TRBJ2-3 15 - TRBV29-1 TRBD2 TGCAGCGTTGAAGTGAGCGGGGGGTACACAGATACGCAGTATTTT CSVEVSGGYTDTQYF
TRBJ2-3 15 few TRBV10-3 - TGTGCCATCAAATTAGGGGGGGGGGCCAAAGATACGCAGTATTTT CAIKLGGGAKDTQYF
TRBJ2-3 15 few TRBV7-9 TRBD2 TGTGCCAGCAGCTTAGTTAGCGGGGTTACAGATACGCAGTATTTT CASSLVSGVTDTQYF
TRBJ2-1 15 - TRBV20-1 - TGCAGTGCTAGTTGGCCGGGACTGGCTTTTAATGAGCAGTTCTTC CSASWPGLAFNEQFF
TRBJ2-5 20 - TRBV7-8 TRBD2 TGTGCCAGCAGCCTAAGCCATGGGGGACTAGCTCTAAAGTACCAAGAGACCCAGTACTTC CASSLSHGGLALKYQETQYF
TRBJ2-2 14 - TRBV6-1 - TGTGCCAGAAGTGAATGGGGGGATGCCGGGGAGCTGTTTTTT CARSEWGDAGELFF
TRBJ1-1 12 few TRBV6-2/TRBV6-3 - TGTGCCAGCAGTTCCAATCGGGTTGAAGCTTTCTTT CASSSNRVEAFF
TRBJ1-1 16 - TRBV4-1 TRBD1 TGCGCCAGCAGCCAAGGGGTAGGGGGCGTGGGCACTGAAGCTTTCTTT CASSQGVGGVGTEAFF
TRBJ2-1 15 - TRBV7-6 - TGTGCTAGCAGCTTAGCTCGGGGCCCGAACAATGAGCAGTTCTTC CASSLARGPNNEQFF
TRBJ2-7 14 many TRBV7-2 TRBD2 TGTGCCAGCAGCGAACCGGGACTAGCCTACGAGCAGTACTTC CASSEPGLAYEQYF
TRBJ2-3 14 few TRBV2 TRBD2 TGTGCCAGCAGTGAATGGGGGGGGTTGGATACGCAGTATTTT CASSEWGGLDTQYF
TRBJ1-1 17 - TRBV2 TRBD1 TGTGCCAGCAGTGAAACTATCGGCAGGGGGCTAAACACTGAAGCTTTCTTT CASSETIGRGLNTEAFF
TRBJ2-3 16 many TRBV7-2 - TGTGCCAGCAGCTTAGTAACAGGGCGGGGCACAGATACGCAGTATTTT CASSLVTGRGTDTQYF
TRBJ2-2 18 - TRBV4-3 TRBD2 TGCGCCAGCAGCCAAGGCCTAGCGGGGGCTTTAAACACCGGGGAGCTGTTTTTT CASSQGLAGALNTGELFF
TRBJ2-3 12 few TRBV19 - TGTGCCAGTAGTATCAGCACAGATACGCAGTATTTT CASSISTDTQYF
TRBJ2-3 13 - TRBV2 TRBD2 TGTGCCATTCCGCGGGGGGGCACAGATACGCAGTATTTT CAIPRGGTDTQYF
TRBJ2-7 17 - TRBV13 - TGTGCCAGCAGCTCGAGGTGGGGGTCGCTACGACCCTACGAGCAGTACTTC CASSSRWGSLRPYEQYF
TRBJ1-1 16 - TRBV3-1 - TGTGCCAGCAGCCAAACCTTAGGGAGGGAGAGTTCGGAAGCTTTCTTT CASSQTLGRESSEAFF
TRBJ1-1 16 few TRBV6-2/TRBV6-3 - TGTGCCAGCAGTTACTCGGGAGAAGGACCTGGGGATGAAGCTTTCTTT CASSYSGEGPGDEAFF
TRBJ1-6 13 - TRBV27 - TGTGCCAGCAGTTTGTTTTCAGCCTCACCCCTCCACTTT CASSLFSASPLHF
TRBJ2-7 11 few TRBV10-3 - TGTGCCATCAGGGACAGTTACGAGCAGTACTTC CAIRDSYEQYF
TRBJ2-5 16 - TRBV6-8 TRBD1 TGTGCCAGCACCAGTAAGGGGGCGAGCGAGCAAGAGACCCAGTACTTC CASTSKGASEQETQYF
TRBJ2-1 12 - TRBV11-3 - TGTGCCAGCAGCAGTACCGGCCCTGAGCAGTTCTTC CASSSTGPEQFF
TRBJ2-1 14 few TRBV5-5 TRBD1 TGTGCCAGCAGCTCGAAATACAGGGGCAATGAGCAGTTCTTC CASSSKYRGNEQFF
TRBJ1-1 16 few TRBV7-8 - TGTGCCAGCAGCTTTACTTGGGGGGGACTCGGTACTGAAGCTTTCTTT CASSFTWGGLGTEAFF
TRBJ1-2 15 - TRBV6-6 - TGTGCCAGCAGTCCCCGGGGGGCCCCCCTCTATGGCTACACCTTC CASSPRGAPLYGYTF
TRBJ2-3 15 many TRBV7-2 - TGTGCCAGCAGCTTATACAGGGTAACCACAGATACGCAGTATTTT CASSLYRVTTDTQYF
TRBJ2-1 12 few TRBV7-8 - TGTGCCAGCAGCCGACGGACAGACCCTCAGTTCTTC CASSRRTDPQFF
TRBJ1-3 15 few TRBV19 - TGTGCCAGTAGTATAGGCGCGGCTTCTGGAAACACCATATATTTT CASSIGAASGNTIYF
TRBJ2-5 15 few TRBV4-3 - TGCGCCAGCAGCCGCCGCCGTCGGGACCTAGAGACCCAGTACTTC CASSRRRRDLETQYF
TRBJ2-6 18 - TRBV4-3 - TGCGCCAGCAGCCAAGATCCGAGGGGTCCTTATGGGGCCAACGTCCTGACTTTC CASSQDPRGPYGANVLTF
TRBJ2-7 11 many TRBV15 - TGTGCCACCAGCGAAGGATACGAGCAGTACTTC CATSEGYEQYF
TRBJ1-3 16 - TRBV6-2/TRBV6-3 - TGTGCCAGCTCCGCGGCAAGGGGATTCCCTGGAAACACCATATATTTT CASSAARGFPGNTIYF
TRBJ1-5 15 - TRBV4-1 - TGCGCCAGCAGCCAAGTGGAGGGAGGGTGGCAGCCCCAGCATTTT CASSQVEGGWQPQHF
TRBJ1-1 15 - TRBV28 - TGTGCCAGCAGTCCCCGACAGGAGGTCGTAACTGAAGCTTTCTTT CASSPRQEVVTEAFF
TRBJ2-2 21 few TRBV7-9 - TGTGCCAGCAGCTTCACACCGGGACAAGGAACCTGGGGGACGAACACCGGGGAGCTGTTTTTT CASSFTPGQGTWGTNTGELFF
TRBJ1-5 16 few TRBV7-2 - TGTGCCAGCAGCTTAGATAAGGGGAATAGTGATCAGCCCCAGCATTTT CASSLDKGNSDQPQHF
TRBJ2-3 15 - TRBV7-2 TRBD1 TGTGCCAGCAGCTTGGACAGGGGATACACAGATACGCAGTATTTT CASSLDRGYTDTQYF
TRBJ1-6 15 - TRBV4-1 - TGCGCCAGCAGCCAAGAAGGTCCTTATAATTCACCCCTCCACTTT CASSQEGPYNSPLHF